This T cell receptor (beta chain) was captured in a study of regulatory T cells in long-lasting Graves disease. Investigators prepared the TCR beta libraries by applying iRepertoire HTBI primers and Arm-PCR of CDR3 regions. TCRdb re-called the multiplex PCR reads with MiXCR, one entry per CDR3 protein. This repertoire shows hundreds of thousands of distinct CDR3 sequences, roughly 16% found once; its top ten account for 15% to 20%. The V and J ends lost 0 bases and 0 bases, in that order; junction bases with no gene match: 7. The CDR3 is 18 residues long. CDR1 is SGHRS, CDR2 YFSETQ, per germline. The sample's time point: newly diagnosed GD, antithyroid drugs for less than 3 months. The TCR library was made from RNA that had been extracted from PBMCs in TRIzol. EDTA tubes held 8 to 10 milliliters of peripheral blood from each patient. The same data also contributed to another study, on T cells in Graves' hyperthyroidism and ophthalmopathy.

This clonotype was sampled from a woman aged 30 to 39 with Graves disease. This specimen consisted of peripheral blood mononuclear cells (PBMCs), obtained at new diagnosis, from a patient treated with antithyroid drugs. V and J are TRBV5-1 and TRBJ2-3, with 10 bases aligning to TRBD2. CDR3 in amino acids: CASSLALTSGASTDTQYF. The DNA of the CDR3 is TGCGCCAGCAGCTTGGCACTCACTAGCGGGGCTAGCACAGATACGCAGTATTTT.